Listed below are T cell receptor beta chains from one sample, sequenced in a study of T cell repertoires in cytomegalovirus infection. For these receptors, no antigen is known. TCRdb independently ran MiXCR on the reads; one entry per CDR3 protein. The table has 50,000 to 55,000 distinct CDR3 sequences, more than 15% seen once. This specimen was CD8+ T cells from cultured PBMCs, taken from culture after CMV antigen stimulation. Receptors were obtained from a human donor in good health (CMV status not recorded). Some clones in this sample may be carry-over from other donors' samples. CDR3s include the opening cysteine and the closing phenylalanine or tryptophan. Each record gives: J gene, clone size, D gene, V gene, CDR3 protein, CDR3 DNA. D genes are given only for firm matches. The size entry is marked missing in some rows and otherwise reads once, few, many or a size class.

>TRBJ1-1|.|.|TRBV7-6
CASNPGAFF
TGTGCCAGCAACCCGGGGGCTTTCTTT
>TRBJ1-1|.|.|TRBV14
CASCTRQMNTEAFF
TGTGCCAGCTGCACCCGACAGATGAACACTGAAGCTTTCTTT
>TRBJ2-2|.|.|TRBV4-3
CASSRGFTGLAGELFF
TGCGCCAGCAGCCGAGGTTTTACAGGGCTGGCCGGGGAGCTGTTTTTT
>TRBJ2-1|.|.|TRBV5-6
CASSPTVAGRDNEQFF
TGTGCCAGCAGCCCCACAGTGGCGGGGCGGGACAATGAGCAGTTCTTC
>TRBJ2-1|.|TRBD2|TRBV11-2
CASRIAFPQAGQPDTYNEQFF
TGTGCCAGCAGAATTGCCTTCCCCCAAGCGGGGCAACCCGACACCTACAATGAGCAGTTCTTC
>TRBJ2-7|.|.|TRBV28
CASSFDRDQDLYEQYF
TGTGCCAGCAGTTTTGATCGGGACCAAGACCTCTACGAGCAGTACTTC
>TRBJ2-7|few|TRBD2|TRBV7-2
CASSPGAGGTREQYF
TGTGCCAGCAGCCCCGGCGCGGGGGGAACTCGAGAGCAGTACTTC
>TRBJ1-2|.|.|TRBV12-3/TRBV12-4
CASTLDTAGYTF
TGTGCCAGCACCCTGGACACGGCCGGCTACACCTTC
>TRBJ2-3|few|.|TRBV7-2
CASSFTRGTQYF
TGTGCCAGCAGCTTTACTCGAGGCACGCAGTATTTT
>TRBJ2-7|.|.|TRBV12-3/TRBV12-4
CASSFGYEQYF
TGTGCCAGCAGTTTTGGGTACGAGCAGTACTTC
>TRBJ2-7|many|.|TRBV7-9
CASSPSDYEQYF
TGTGCCAGCAGCCCCTCGGACTACGAGCAGTACTTC
>TRBJ2-1|.|.|TRBV7-8
CASSLGAPWREKPSYNEQFF
TGTGCCAGCAGCTTAGGGGCCCCCTGGCGGGAAAAGCCCTCCTACAATGAGCAGTTCTTC
>TRBJ1-5|many|.|TRBV12-3/TRBV12-4
CASSSNRERGQPQHF
TGTGCCAGCAGCAGTAACAGGGAGAGGGGTCAGCCCCAGCATTTT
>TRBJ2-1|few|.|TRBV5-6
CASRSGAGEQFF
TGTGCCAGCAGAAGTGGTGCCGGTGAGCAGTTCTTC